This T cell receptor beta chain is from a study of cytomegalovirus exposure and HLA in healthy donors. The CDR3 spans 15 residues. Germline CDR1 is SGHVS and CDR2 is FQNEAQ. Trimming cost V 1 base and J 7 bases, with 11 bases left between them. With 60 Vbeta and 13 Jbeta primers, the PCR was carried out. Under the authors' procedure: Later analysis identified 65 million to 80 million unique TCR beta chains, approximately 11 million shared. Generated by immunoSEQ multiplex PCR, the TCRdb table keeps only in-frame clones and is missing some. V and J calls and clone size are as listed in that table; D and trimming were resolved from the DNA. The data contain more than 100,000 clones, 65% to 80% of them singletons. This clone was counted only a few times. Its antigen remains unidentified. Notes on the study in general: There were under 200 TCR beta chains listed as cytomegalovirus-associated. There were a few CMV-associated chains whose specificity for CMV antigens was confirmed in vitro. What TCR beta sequences reportedly achieved was accurate prediction of HLA-A and HLA-B alleles in most subjects.

This chain links TRBV7-8 with TRBJ1-6, with no clear D. This clonotype was obtained from a woman in her thirties or forties in good health and CMV-seropositive. Sequenced input: PBMCs. CDR3 nucleotides: TGTGCCAGCAGCTTAGAAAGTACGGGAAATTCACCCCTCCACTTT. Protein sequence: CASSLESTGNSPLHF.